Given below is one T cell receptor (beta chain) in context. Its antigen is undetermined. Pooled in the analysis were second doses at about 4 or about 12 weeks. This CDR3 spans 12 amino acids. Germline assignment: CDR1 MNHEY and CDR2 SVGAGI. The V segment lost 7 bases and the J segment 8 bases; nucleotides outside the gene matches: 5. Clones were read by immunoSEQ multiplex PCR, and TCRdb kept only the in-frame ones, dropping some. Among about 130,000 clones listed, over 80% were seen once. This record belongs to a study of T cell responses to AZD1222 COVID-19 vaccine. Study results and caveats: Donors were largely white British and mainly female; clonal diversity was possibly underestimated. Baseline antibody screening turned up just a handful of seropositive AZD1222 recipients. A reported finding is that nearly half of spike-specific TCRs target unmutated variant regions.

This clonotype originated in an adult who received the AZD1222 COVID-19 vaccine. The chain is built from TRBV6-5 and TRBJ2-4, with 7 bases fitting TRBD1. This material consisted of peripheral blood, taken 28 days after the second AZD1222 dose. CDR3 region: CASTYRGDIQYF. CDR3 DNA sequence: TGTGCCAGCACCTACAGGGGCGACATTCAGTACTTC.